This TCR beta chain derives from a study of T cell repertoires in cytomegalovirus infection. About the study: TCR beta signatures that were public indicated CMV infection and matching HLA type.

TCRdb re-called the reads through MiXCR, storing one row per CDR3 protein. The sample yields around 530,000 distinct CDR3 sequences, roughly 29% seen once. Germline values: CDR1 SGHTA, CDR2 FQGNSA. The CDR3 has 14 amino acids. V lost 5 bases and J 3 bases, leaving 14 bases between the germline ends. The sequenced material came from PBMCs. This chain joins TRBV7-2 and TRBJ2-7, with a possible D match to TRBD2 (6 bases). The receptor comes from a human donor in good health (CMV status not recorded). Some clones in this sample may be carry-over from other donors' samples. The CDR3 bases are TGTGCCAGCAGCCGAGGGAGGCGTTTCTACGAGCAGTACTTC. Its translation: CASSRGRRFYEQYF.